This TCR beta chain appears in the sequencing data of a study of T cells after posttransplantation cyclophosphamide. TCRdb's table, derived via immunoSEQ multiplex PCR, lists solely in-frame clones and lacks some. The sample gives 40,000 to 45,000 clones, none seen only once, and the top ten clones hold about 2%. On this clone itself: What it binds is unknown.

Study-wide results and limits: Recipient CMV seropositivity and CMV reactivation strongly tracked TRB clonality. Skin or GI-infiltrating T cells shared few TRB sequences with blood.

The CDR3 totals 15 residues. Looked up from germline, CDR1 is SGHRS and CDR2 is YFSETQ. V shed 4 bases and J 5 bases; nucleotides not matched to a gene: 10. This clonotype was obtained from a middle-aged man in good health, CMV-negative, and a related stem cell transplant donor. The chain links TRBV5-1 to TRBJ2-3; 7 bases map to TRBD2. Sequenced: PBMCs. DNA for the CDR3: TGCGCCAGCAGCGTGGAGGGAGGGCCGGAAGATACGCAGTATTTT. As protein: CASSVEGGPEDTQYF.